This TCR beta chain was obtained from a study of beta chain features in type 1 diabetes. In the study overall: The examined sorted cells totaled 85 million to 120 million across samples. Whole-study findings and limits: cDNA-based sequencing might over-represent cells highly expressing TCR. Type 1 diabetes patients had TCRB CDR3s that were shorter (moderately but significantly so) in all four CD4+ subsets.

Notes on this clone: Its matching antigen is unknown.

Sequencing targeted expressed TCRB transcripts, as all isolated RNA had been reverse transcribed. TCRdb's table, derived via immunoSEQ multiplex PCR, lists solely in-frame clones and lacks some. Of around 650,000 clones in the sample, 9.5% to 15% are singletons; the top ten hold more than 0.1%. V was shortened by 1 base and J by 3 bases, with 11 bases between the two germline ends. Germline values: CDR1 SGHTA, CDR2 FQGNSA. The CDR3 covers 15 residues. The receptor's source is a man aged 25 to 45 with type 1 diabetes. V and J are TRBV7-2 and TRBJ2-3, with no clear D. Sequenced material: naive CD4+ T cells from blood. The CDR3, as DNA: TGTGCCAGCAGCTTAGTAGGCCCTGGGACAGATACGCAGTATTTT. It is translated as CASSLVGPGTDTQYF.